A selection of T cell receptor beta chains follows, all from one sample in a study of blood T cell repertoires in COVID-19. Clones were sequenced by immunoSEQ multiplex PCR, and TCRdb holds only the in-frame ones, with some missing. In the table there are around 250,000 clones, about 86% of which are singletons. The material sequenced was peripheral blood. The origin of the receptors is a man aged 80 or over with acute or convalescent COVID-19. The CDR3 runs from the conserved cysteine through the conserved F or W. D genes are given only for firm matches. Where a row states a size, it is once, few, many or the class of an expanded clone; other rows omit it.

>.|TRBV28|TRBJ2-1|.
TGTGCCAGCAGTTTCCTAGGGTCGAGCAGGGAGGAAGGTCGGCAGTTCTTC
CASSFLGSSREEGRQFF
>.|TRBV5-8|TRBJ2-2|.
TGTGCCAGCAGCTTGGGCAGACTTTCGGGGTACACCGGGGAGCTGTTTTTT
CASSLGRLSGYTGELFF
>.|TRBV7-9|TRBJ2-1|.
TGTGCCAGCAGCTTAGGGCCGGGGTTGGAGGGAAGCTCGCAGTTCTTC
CASSLGPGLEGSSQFF
>.|TRBV5-1|TRBJ2-3|.
TGCGCCAGCAGCTGGCCCCCTGACAGGTTCACAGATACGCAGTATTTT
CASSWPPDRFTDTQYF
>.|TRBV16|TRBJ2-5|.
TGTGCCAGCAGCCCCGGAGGGAACCGATTAGGGACCCAGTACTTC
CASSPGGNRLGTQYF
>.|TRBV28|TRBJ2-1|TRBD2
TGTGCCAGCAGTTTATCCCAGGGTGGGACTAGCGGGAGGGATGAGCAGTTCTTC
CASSLSQGGTSGRDEQFF
>.|TRBV7-9|TRBJ1-2|.
TGTGCCAGCAGCTTAGTTCCCGGCAGGGGATTAGGTGGCTACACCTTC
CASSLVPGRGLGGYTF
>few|TRBV19|TRBJ1-3|.
TGTGCCAGTAGTCCGGGAGCATGGATTGAAAACACCATATATTTT
CASSPGAWIENTIYF
>.|TRBV5-1|TRBJ2-2|.
TGCGCCAGCAGCTTGGCTTGGGCAGCGAACACCGGGGAGCTGTTTTTT
CASSLAWAANTGELFF
>.|TRBV19|TRBJ2-2|TRBD1
TGTGCCACTAGACAGGGGACGAACCCCGGGGAGCTGTTTTTT
CATRQGTNPGELFF
>few|TRBV5-1|TRBJ2-2|.
TGCGCCAGCAGCTTGGGCGCCGGTTATACCGGGGAGCTGTTTTTT
CASSLGAGYTGELFF
>.|TRBV6-1|TRBJ2-3|TRBD2
TGTGCCAGCAGAGAAGGCCTTAGCGGGGATTACACAGATACGCAGTATTTT
CASREGLSGDYTDTQYF
>few|TRBV2|TRBJ2-7|.
TGTGCCAGCAGGGCTACGGGGAACAACGAGCAGTACTTC
CASRATGNNEQYF
>.|TRBV15|TRBJ2-7|.
TGTGCCACCAGCAGAGCTAGAACAGGGCTCGACGAGCAGTACTTC
CATSRARTGLDEQYF
>.|TRBV5-1|TRBJ2-7|TRBD1
TGCGCCAGCAGCTTGGGACAGGGCTACTACGAGCAGTACTTC
CASSLGQGYYEQYF
>.|TRBV6-2/TRBV6-3|TRBJ2-5|TRBD1
TGTGCCAGCAGTATCAAGACAGGGGCCGAAGAGACCCAGTACTTC
CASSIKTGAEETQYF